Listed below are T cell receptor beta chains from one sample, sequenced in a study of regulatory T cells. TCRdb keeps only in-frame clones here, not all; method: immunoSEQ multiplex PCR. This table holds about 20,000 clones, roughly 93% found once. The sequenced material came from CD8+ T cells sorted from blood. Receptor source: a child aged 2 to 10 with CD3G deficiency. CDR3s include the opening cysteine and the closing phenylalanine or tryptophan. A D gene is named only where the DNA matches it firmly. Only some rows state a clone size, as once, few, many or a class for expanded clones.

clone_size	v_call	d_call	j_call	cdr3_aa	cdr3_nt
NA	TRBV10-3	NA	TRBJ2-1	CAISAGSSSYNEQFF	TGTGCCATCAGTGCAGGGTCCAGCTCCTACAATGAGCAGTTCTTC
NA	TRBV28	NA	TRBJ2-1	CASSRTVDNEQFF	TGTGCCAGCAGCCGCACAGTCGACAATGAGCAGTTCTTC
NA	TRBV11-3	NA	TRBJ2-1	CASSLVWSNEQFF	TGTGCCAGCAGCTTAGTTTGGAGTAATGAGCAGTTCTTC
NA	TRBV28	NA	TRBJ2-5	CASSSYNFRRVVQETQYF	TGTGCCAGCAGCAGTTACAATTTCCGGAGGGTAGTTCAAGAGACCCAGTACTTC
once	TRBV19	NA	TRBJ1-1	CASSFEGSGTEAFF	TGTGCCAGTAGTTTTGAGGGATCCGGCACTGAAGCTTTCTTT
NA	TRBV7-9	NA	TRBJ2-7	CASSLESPREQYF	TGTGCCAGCAGCTTAGAGAGCCCTCGCGAGCAGTACTTC
NA	TRBV5-1	TRBD2	TRBJ2-1	CASSLSPSGRTWSSYNEQFF	TGCGCCAGCAGCTTGTCCCCTAGCGGGAGGACCTGGAGCTCCTACAATGAGCAGTTCTTC
NA	TRBV27	TRBD1	TRBJ1-1	CASSQGGEAFF	TGTGCCAGCAGCCAGGGGGGCGAAGCTTTCTTT
NA	TRBV11-2	NA	TRBJ1-1	CASSPWSGENTEAFF	TGTGCCAGCAGCCCCTGGTCAGGGGAGAACACTGAAGCTTTCTTT
once	TRBV19	TRBD1	TRBJ2-1	CASSIGTGVNEQFF	TGTGCCAGTAGTATAGGGACAGGGGTCAATGAGCAGTTCTTC
NA	TRBV6-1	NA	TRBJ2-7	CASSAQGIETYEQYF	TGTGCCAGCAGTGCACAGGGTATCGAGACCTACGAGCAGTACTTC
NA	TRBV28	TRBD2	TRBJ2-3	CASSFPTSGKTDTQYF	TGTGCCAGCAGTTTCCCGACTAGCGGGAAGACAGATACGCAGTATTTT
NA	TRBV6-1	NA	TRBJ2-7	CASSELDSFYEQYF	TGTGCCAGCAGTGAACTAGACAGCTTCTACGAGCAGTACTTC
NA	TRBV28	TRBD1	TRBJ2-7	CASRGSPGGRYEQYF	TGTGCCAGCAGAGGATCTCCAGGGGGCAGGTACGAGCAGTACTTC
NA	TRBV6-1	NA	TRBJ1-5	CASSEMPGSNQPQHF	TGTGCCAGCAGTGAAATGCCAGGTAGCAATCAGCCCCAGCATTTT
NA	TRBV5-6	NA	TRBJ2-1	CASSLTGTPYNEQFF	TGTGCCAGCAGCCTAACCGGGACACCCTACAATGAGCAGTTCTTC
once	TRBV19	NA	TRBJ1-5	CASSIGAVNQPQHF	TGTGCCAGTAGTATAGGGGCAGTTAATCAGCCCCAGCATTTT
NA	TRBV9	NA	TRBJ2-6	CASSVGDSGANVLTF	TGTGCCAGCAGCGTAGGGGATTCTGGGGCCAACGTCCTGACTTTC
once	TRBV19	TRBD1	TRBJ2-7	CASSIAGGYEQYF	TGTGCCAGTAGTATAGCAGGGGGCTACGAGCAGTACTTC
NA	TRBV19	NA	TRBJ2-5	CASSITAAQETQYF	TGTGCCAGTAGTATTACGGCGGCCCAAGAGACCCAGTACTTC
NA	TRBV28	TRBD2	TRBJ2-7	CASSRPRAGGALEQYF	TGTGCCAGCAGCCGCCCTCGGGCGGGAGGGGCGCTCGAGCAGTACTTC
NA	TRBV11-3	TRBD2	TRBJ2-3	CASSLVGREPDTQYF	TGTGCCAGCAGCTTAGTCGGGAGGGAGCCAGATACGCAGTATTTT
NA	TRBV27	NA	TRBJ2-2	CASKRGSGTGELFF	TGTGCCAGCAAGAGGGGCTCGGGCACCGGGGAGCTGTTTTTT
NA	TRBV5-1	NA	TRBJ2-2	CASSLDVTLNTGELFF	TGCGCCAGCAGCTTGGATGTGACACTGAACACCGGGGAGCTGTTTTTT
NA	TRBV6-1	NA	TRBJ2-1	CASSEEGQGSYNEQFF	TGTGCCAGCAGTGAAGAGGGGCAGGGTTCCTACAATGAGCAGTTCTTC
NA	TRBV28	TRBD2	TRBJ2-7	CASSLLAGPYEQYF	TGTGCCAGCAGTTTACTAGCGGGGCCCTACGAGCAGTACTTC
NA	TRBV5-1	NA	TRBJ1-2	CASSFDLLHREGYTF	TGCGCCAGCAGCTTCGACCTCCTCCACAGGGAAGGCTACACCTTC
NA	TRBV19	TRBD2	TRBJ2-1	CASTQGGAGDEQFF	TGTGCCAGTACCCAAGGCGGAGCGGGAGATGAGCAGTTCTTC
NA	TRBV7-9	NA	TRBJ2-5	CASSLSNRVETQYF	TGTGCCAGCAGCTTAAGCAACCGGGTAGAGACCCAGTACTTC
NA	TRBV7-9	NA	TRBJ2-1	CASSPNYNEQFF	TGTGCCAGCAGCCCAAATTACAATGAGCAGTTCTTC
NA	TRBV6-1	TRBD2	TRBJ2-7	CASSVSGSSEQYF	TGTGCCAGCAGTGTCAGCGGGAGTTCCGAGCAGTACTTC
NA	TRBV4-1	NA	TRBJ2-1	CASSQEPGNEQFF	TGCGCCAGCAGCCAAGAGCCTGGCAATGAGCAGTTCTTC
NA	TRBV28	NA	TRBJ2-1	CASSEGGMTPNEQFF	TGTGCCAGCAGTGAGGGCGGGATGACCCCCAATGAGCAGTTCTTC
NA	TRBV28	NA	TRBJ2-7	CASSSLLTHDYEQYF	TGTGCCAGCAGTTCTTTGTTGACACATGACTACGAGCAGTACTTC
NA	TRBV28	NA	TRBJ2-7	CASSLWGYEQYF	TGTGCCAGCAGTTTATGGGGGTACGAGCAGTACTTC
NA	TRBV19	TRBD1	TRBJ2-6	CASATTGTGDTSGANVLTF	TGTGCCAGTGCTACCACCGGGACAGGGGATACCTCTGGGGCCAACGTCCTGACTTTC